This entry concerns a single T cell receptor beta chain. Its antigen is not known. This sample was included in a study of Graves' ophthalmopathy and Graves' hyperthyroidism. Study-wide findings and caveats: The authors also found most expanded thyroid clonotypes above 0.001 frequency in blood.

CDR3 size: 16 residues. Germline V gene sequence: CDR1 SGHAT, CDR2 FQNNGV. V dropped 9 bases and J dropped 0; count of bases not matched to a gene: 11. RNA served as the template for amplifying TCR beta CDR3 regions. An initial RT-PCR round employing HTBI primers preceded a second-round multiplex PCR. One entry per CDR3 protein results from TCRdb running MiXCR on the multiplex PCR reads. The repertoire holds a few hundred thousand distinct CDR3 sequences, with approximately 37% as singletons. The receptor comes from an adult man with Graves' hyperthyroidism. Specimen: peripheral blood or thyroid tissue (not recorded which). The chain is built from TRBV11-2 and TRBJ2-3, with 8 bases identical to TRBD2. CDR3 loop: CASSPTAGASTDTQYF. CDR3 sequence (DNA): TGTGCCAGTAGTCCCACAGCGGGGGCTAGCACAGATACGCAGTATTTT.